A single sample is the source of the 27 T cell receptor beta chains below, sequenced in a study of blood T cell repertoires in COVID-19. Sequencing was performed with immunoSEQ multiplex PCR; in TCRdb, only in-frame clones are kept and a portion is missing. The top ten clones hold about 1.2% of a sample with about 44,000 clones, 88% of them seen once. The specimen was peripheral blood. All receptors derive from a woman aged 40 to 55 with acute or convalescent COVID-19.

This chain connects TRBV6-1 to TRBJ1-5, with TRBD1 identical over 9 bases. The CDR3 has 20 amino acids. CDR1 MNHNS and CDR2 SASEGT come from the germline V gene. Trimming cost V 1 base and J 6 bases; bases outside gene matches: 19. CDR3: CASSEGPGIPRGTGRQPQHF. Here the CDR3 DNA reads TGTGCCAGCAGTGAAGGACCAGGTATCCCGCGTGGGACAGGGCGTCAGCCCCAGCATTTT.

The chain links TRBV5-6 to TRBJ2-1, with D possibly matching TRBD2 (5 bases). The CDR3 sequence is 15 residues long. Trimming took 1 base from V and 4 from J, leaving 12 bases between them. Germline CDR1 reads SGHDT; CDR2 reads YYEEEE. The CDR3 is CASSLYQTGYNEQFF. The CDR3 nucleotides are TGTGCCAGCAGCTTGTACCAAACGGGATACAATGAGCAGTTCTTC.

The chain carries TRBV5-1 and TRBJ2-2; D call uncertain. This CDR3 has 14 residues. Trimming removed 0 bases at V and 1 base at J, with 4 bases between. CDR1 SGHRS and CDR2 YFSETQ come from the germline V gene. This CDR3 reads CASSLAVNTGELFF. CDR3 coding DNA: TGCGCCAGCAGCTTGGCCGTGAACACCGGGGAGCTGTTTTTT.

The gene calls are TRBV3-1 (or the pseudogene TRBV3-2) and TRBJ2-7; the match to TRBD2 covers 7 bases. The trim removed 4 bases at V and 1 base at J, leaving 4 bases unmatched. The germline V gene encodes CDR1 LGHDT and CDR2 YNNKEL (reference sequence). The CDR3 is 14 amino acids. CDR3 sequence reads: CASSPRGGSYEQYF. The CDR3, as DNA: TGTGCCAGCAGCCCCCGCGGGGGATCCTACGAGCAGTACTTC.

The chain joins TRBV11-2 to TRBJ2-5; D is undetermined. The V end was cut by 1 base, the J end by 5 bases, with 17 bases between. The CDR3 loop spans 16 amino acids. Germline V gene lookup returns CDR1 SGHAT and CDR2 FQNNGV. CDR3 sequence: CASSLVGGSPMETQYF. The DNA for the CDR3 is TGTGCCAGCAGCTTAGTCGGCGGCTCCCCAATGGAGACCCAGTACTTC.

CDR3 amino acids: CASSDGTSGLNEQFF. The CDR3, as DNA: TGCGCCAGCAGCGACGGGACTAGCGGGTTGAATGAGCAGTTCTTC. This chain joins TRBV5-1 and TRBJ2-1; TRBD2 agrees at 12 bases. The CDR3 runs to 15 residues. Unmatched junction bases numbered 6, after V lost 4 bases and J lost 7 bases. Germline V gene data show CDR1 as SGHRS and CDR2 as YFSETQ.

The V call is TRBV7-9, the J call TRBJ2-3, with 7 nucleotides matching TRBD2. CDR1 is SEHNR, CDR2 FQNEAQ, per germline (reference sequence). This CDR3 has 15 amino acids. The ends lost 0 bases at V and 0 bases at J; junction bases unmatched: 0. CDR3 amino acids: CASSLAGGSTDTQYF. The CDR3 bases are TGTGCCAGCAGCTTAGCGGGAGGGAGCACAGATACGCAGTATTTT.

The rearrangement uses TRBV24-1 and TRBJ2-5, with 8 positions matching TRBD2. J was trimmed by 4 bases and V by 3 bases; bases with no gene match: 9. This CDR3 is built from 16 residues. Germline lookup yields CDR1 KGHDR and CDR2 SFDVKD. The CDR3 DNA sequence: TGTGCCACCAGTGATGCGAAAGCGGGAGCAATAGAGACCCAGTACTTC. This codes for CATSDAKAGAIETQYF.

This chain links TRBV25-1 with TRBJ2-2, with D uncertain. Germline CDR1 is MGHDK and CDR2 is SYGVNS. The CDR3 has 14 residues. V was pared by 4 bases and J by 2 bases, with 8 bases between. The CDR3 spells CASSARFNTGELFF. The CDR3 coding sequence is TGTGCCAGCAGTGCGCGATTTAACACCGGGGAGCTGTTTTTT.

This chain's CDR3 is CASSGPGQQETQYF. CDR3 sequence (DNA): TGTGCCAGCAGCGGACCGGGACAGCAAGAGACCCAGTACTTC. This rearrangement joins TRBV6-5 to TRBJ2-5; 7 bases are a match to TRBD1. CDR1 is MNHEY, CDR2 SVGAGI, per germline. This CDR3 is 14 amino acids long. V dropped 6 bases and J dropped 2; count of bases not matched to a gene: 6.

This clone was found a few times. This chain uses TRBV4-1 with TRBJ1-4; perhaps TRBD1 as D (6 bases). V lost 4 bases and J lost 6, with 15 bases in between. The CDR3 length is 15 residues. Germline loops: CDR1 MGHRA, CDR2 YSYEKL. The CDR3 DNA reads TGCGCCAGCAGCCTTAGCGGGGACACCTATGAAAAACTGTTTTTT. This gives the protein CASSLSGDTYEKLFF.

The CDR3 protein is CASSLSGVSSYEQYF. CDR3 nucleotides: TGTGCCAGCAGCCTCAGCGGGGTAAGCTCCTACGAGCAGTACTTC. This chain links TRBV6-5 with TRBJ2-7, with TRBD2 matching 7 bases. Germline CDR1 reads MNHEY; CDR2 reads SVGAGI. The CDR3 is made up of 15 amino acids. The V and J ends lost 6 bases and 0 bases, in that order; junction bases with no gene match: 8.

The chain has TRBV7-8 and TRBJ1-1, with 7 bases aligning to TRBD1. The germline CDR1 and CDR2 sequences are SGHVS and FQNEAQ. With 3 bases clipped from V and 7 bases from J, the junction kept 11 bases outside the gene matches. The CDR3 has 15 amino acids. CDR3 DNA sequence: TGTGCCAGCAGCTTCGGACAGGACCCTCCCCTTGAAGCTTTCTTT. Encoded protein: CASSFGQDPPLEAFF.

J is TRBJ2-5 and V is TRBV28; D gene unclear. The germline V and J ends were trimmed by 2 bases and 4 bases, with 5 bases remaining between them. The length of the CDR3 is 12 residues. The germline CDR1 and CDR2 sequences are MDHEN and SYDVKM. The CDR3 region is CASSLRSETQYF. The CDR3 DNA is TGTGCCAGCAGTTTACGTTCAGAGACCCAGTACTTC.

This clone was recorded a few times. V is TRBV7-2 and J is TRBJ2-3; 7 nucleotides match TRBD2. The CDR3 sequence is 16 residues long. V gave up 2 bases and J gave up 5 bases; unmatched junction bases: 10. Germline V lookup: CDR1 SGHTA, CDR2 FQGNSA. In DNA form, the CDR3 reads TGTGCCAGCAGCTTAAACGAAGGGACGGGAGGAGATACGCAGTATTTT. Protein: CASSLNEGTGGDTQYF.

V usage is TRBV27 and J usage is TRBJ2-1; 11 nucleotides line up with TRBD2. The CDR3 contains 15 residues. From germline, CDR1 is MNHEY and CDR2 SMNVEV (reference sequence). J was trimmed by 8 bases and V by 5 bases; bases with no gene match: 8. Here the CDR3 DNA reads TGTGCCAGCAGTGTTACTAGCGGGAGTCGCCATGAGCAGTTCTTC. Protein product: CASSVTSGSRHEQFF.

The CDR3: CASTKKTGGTYEQYF. CDR3 nucleotides: TGTGCCAGCACCAAAAAGACAGGGGGCACCTACGAGCAGTACTTC. J is TRBJ2-7 and V is TRBV6-5; the match to TRBD1 covers 10 bases. With V trimmed by 7 bases and J by 2 bases, 8 bases remained unmatched. The CDR3 has 15 amino acids. CDR1 MNHEY and CDR2 SVGAGI come from the germline V gene.

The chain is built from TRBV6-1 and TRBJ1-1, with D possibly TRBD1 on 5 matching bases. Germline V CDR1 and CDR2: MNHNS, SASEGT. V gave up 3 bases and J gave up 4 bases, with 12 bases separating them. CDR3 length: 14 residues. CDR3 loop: CASSDRVGSTEAFF. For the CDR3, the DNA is TGTGCCAGCAGTGACAGGGTTGGAAGCACTGAAGCTTTCTTT.

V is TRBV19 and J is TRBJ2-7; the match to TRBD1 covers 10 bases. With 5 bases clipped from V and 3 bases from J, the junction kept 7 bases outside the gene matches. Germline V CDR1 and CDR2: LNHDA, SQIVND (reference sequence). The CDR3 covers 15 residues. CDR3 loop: CASSPGTGAFYEQYF. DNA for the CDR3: TGTGCCAGTAGTCCGGGGACAGGGGCTTTCTACGAGCAGTACTTC.

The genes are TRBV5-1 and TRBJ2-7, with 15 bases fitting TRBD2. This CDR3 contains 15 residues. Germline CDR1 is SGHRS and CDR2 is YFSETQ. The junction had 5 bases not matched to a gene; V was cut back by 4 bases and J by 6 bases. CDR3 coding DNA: TGCGCCAGCAGCGGGACTAGCGGGAGGACCGTCGAGCAGTACTTC. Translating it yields CASSGTSGRTVEQYF.

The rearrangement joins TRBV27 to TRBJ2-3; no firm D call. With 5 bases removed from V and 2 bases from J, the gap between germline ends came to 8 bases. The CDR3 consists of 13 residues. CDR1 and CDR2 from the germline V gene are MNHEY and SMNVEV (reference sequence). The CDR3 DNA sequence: TGTGCCAGCAGTCCGCGAATCACAGATACGCAGTATTTT. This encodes CASSPRITDTQYF.

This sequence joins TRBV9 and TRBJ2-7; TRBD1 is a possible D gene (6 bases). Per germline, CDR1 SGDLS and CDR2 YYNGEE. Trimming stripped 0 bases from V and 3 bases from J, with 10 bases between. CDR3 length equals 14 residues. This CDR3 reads CASSVGGGIYEQYF. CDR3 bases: TGTGCCAGCAGCGTAGGAGGGGGAATCTACGAGCAGTACTTC.

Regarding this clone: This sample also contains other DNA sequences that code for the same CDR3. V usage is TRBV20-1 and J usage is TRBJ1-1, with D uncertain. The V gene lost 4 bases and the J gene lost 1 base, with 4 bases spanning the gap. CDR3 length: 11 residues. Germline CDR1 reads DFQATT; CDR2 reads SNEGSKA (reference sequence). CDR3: CSATGNTEAFF. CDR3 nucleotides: TGCAGTGCTACGGGGAACACTGAAGCTTTCTTT.

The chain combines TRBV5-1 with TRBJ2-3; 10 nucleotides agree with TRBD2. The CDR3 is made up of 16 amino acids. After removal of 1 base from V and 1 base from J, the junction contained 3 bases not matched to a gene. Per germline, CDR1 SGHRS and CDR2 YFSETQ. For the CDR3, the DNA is TGCGCCAGCAGCTTGTCCGGGACTAGCGGCACAGATACGCAGTATTTT. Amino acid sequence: CASSLSGTSGTDTQYF.

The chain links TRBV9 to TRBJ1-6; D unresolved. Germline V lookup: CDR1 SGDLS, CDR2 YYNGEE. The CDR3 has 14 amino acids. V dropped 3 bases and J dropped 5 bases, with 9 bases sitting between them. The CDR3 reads CASSANTNNSPLHF. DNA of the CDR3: TGTGCCAGCAGCGCAAACACAAATAATTCACCCCTCCACTTT.

CDR3 region: CASSFLAGGPNEQFF. The DNA of the CDR3 is TGTGCCAGCAGTTTCCTAGCGGGAGGGCCGAATGAGCAGTTCTTC. The rearrangement links TRBV27 to TRBJ2-1; TRBD2 agrees at 12 bases. Unmatched junction bases numbered 4, after V lost 3 bases and J lost 7 bases. Germline V gene data show CDR1 as MNHEY and CDR2 as SMNVEV (reference sequence). The CDR3 extends over 15 amino acids.

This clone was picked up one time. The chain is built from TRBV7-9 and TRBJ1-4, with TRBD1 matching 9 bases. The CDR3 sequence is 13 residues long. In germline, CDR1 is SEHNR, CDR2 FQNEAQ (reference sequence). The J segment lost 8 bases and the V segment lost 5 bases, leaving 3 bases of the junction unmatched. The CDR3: CASSRDRVEKLFF. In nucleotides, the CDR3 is TGTGCCAGCAGCCGGGACAGGGTCGAAAAACTGTTTTTT.